A single sample is the source of the 7 T cell receptor beta chains below, sequenced in a study of identical twins. TCRdb fed the 5' RACE reads into MiXCR, producing one record per CDR3 protein. Here the sample spans some 900,000 distinct CDR3 sequences, roughly an eighth being singletons. The sample was also reused in another study, on yellow fever vaccine responses in identical twins.

Sequencing input: PBMCs. These receptors were collected from a woman aged 18-29 years in good health.

In its sample, this clonotype was seen a few times. The CDR3 loop reads CASSKTGDTGELFF. CDR3 coding DNA: TGCGCCAGCAGCAAAACAGGGGACACCGGGGAGCTGTTTTTT. The chain employs TRBV4-1 and TRBJ2-2, with 7 bases that match TRBD1. V shed 5 bases, J shed 3 bases, and the junction held 3 bases outside the gene matches. Looked up from germline, CDR1 is MGHRA and CDR2 is YSYEKL. The CDR3 contains 14 residues.

This clonotype was recorded many times. The chain recombines TRBV28 with TRBJ2-2; a possible D gene is TRBD2 (6 bases). Trimming removed 8 bases from V and 1 base from J, with 11 bases in between. Germline loops: CDR1 MDHEN, CDR2 SYDVKM. This CDR3 region has 14 residues. CDR3 loop: CASRYGGNTGELFF. The CDR3 DNA follows: TGTGCCAGCCGTTACGGGGGGAACACCGGGGAGCTGTTTTTT.

The chain combines TRBV28 with TRBJ2-1; 8 nucleotides line up with TRBD1. The germline gives CDR1 MDHEN, CDR2 SYDVKM. Trimming removed 6 bases from V and 3 bases from J; junction bases left unmatched: 7. The CDR3 covers 15 residues. CDR3 loop: CASRQRQGSYNEQFF. The CDR3 DNA reads TGTGCCAGCAGGCAGAGACAGGGGAGCTACAATGAGCAGTTCTTC.

V is TRBV20-1 and J is TRBJ2-5; 9 nucleotides line up with TRBD1. The V segment lost 3 bases and the J segment 7 bases; nucleotides outside the gene matches: 9. The length of the CDR3 is 14 residues. Germline V gene lookup returns CDR1 DFQATT and CDR2 SNEGSKA (reference sequence). CDR3 sequence (DNA): TGCAGTGCTAGGCCCTCGGGGACAGGGACGACCCAGTACTTC. Protein: CSARPSGTGTTQYF.

This clonotype has only a few counts. CDR3: CSARDPTSGANNEQFF. As DNA, the CDR3 is TGCAGTGCTAGAGATCCTACTAGCGGGGCCAACAATGAGCAGTTCTTC. The genes are TRBV20-1 and TRBJ2-1, with 10 positions matching TRBD2. This CDR3 is built from 16 residues. V lost 0 bases and J lost 5; bases outside the gene matches: 7. Per germline, CDR1 DFQATT and CDR2 SNEGSKA (reference sequence).

In its sample, this clonotype was seen a few times. J is TRBJ2-7 and V is TRBV19; TRBD2 might be the D (6 bases). The V and J ends lost 4 bases and 5 bases respectively, with 12 bases between them. CDR3 size: 13 residues. The germline CDR1 and CDR2 sequences are LNHDA and SQIVND (reference sequence). The CDR3 here is CASSRSWRDEQYV. In DNA, the CDR3 is TGTGCCAGTAGTAGATCTTGGAGGGACGAGCAGTACGTC.

The chain has TRBV7-9 and TRBJ1-1; TRBD1 matches 9 bases. V lost 5 bases and J lost 3; bases outside the gene matches: 10. CDR1 is SEHNR and CDR2 is FQNEAQ in the germline V gene (reference sequence). CDR3 length: 16 residues. The CDR3 loop reads CASSPVGQGWDTEAFF. The CDR3 nucleotides read TGTGCCAGCAGCCCTGTGGGACAGGGTTGGGACACTGAAGCTTTCTTT.